Below are 30 T cell receptor beta chains sequenced from a single sample in a study of T cells in Graves' hyperthyroidism and ophthalmopathy (dated by TCRdb to between 2018 and 2020). The library was generated by multiplex PCR. The listed sequencing device is Illumina HiSeq 2000. Amplification of TCR beta CDR3 regions was carried out from RNA transcripts. The first round of RT-PCR for the TCR CDR3 was performed with the HTBI primer set and the Qiagen OneStep RT-PCR kit. TCRdb passed the public sequencing reads through fastp at Q25 and MiXCR, retaining productive beta sequences. Each entry merges the rows of one CDR3 protein and shows their most common DNA and genes. In this sample the table shows about 480,000 distinct CDR3 sequences, approximately 15% of which occur a single time. The top ten clones comprise less than 20% of the sample. Sequencing was carried out using blood. Receptors were obtained from a young woman with Graves' hyperthyroidism.

This clonotype has a count of ten or more. This rearrangement joins TRBV7-9 to TRBJ2-4; D is undetermined. CDR1 and CDR2 (germline): SEHNR, FQNEAQ (reference sequence). CDR3 length: 15 residues. The V and J ends lost 5 bases and 0 bases respectively, with 11 bases between them. CDR3 region: CASSPTTIAKNIQYF. As DNA, the CDR3 is TGTGCCAGCAGCCCAACCACAATAGCCAAAAACATTCAGTACTTC.

This clonotype appeared a few times. The chain joins TRBV5-1 to TRBJ1-1, with 9 bases identical to TRBD1. Germline V gene lookup returns CDR1 SGHRS and CDR2 YFSETQ. V was clipped by 5 bases and J by 8 bases; unmatched bases: 10. The CDR3 totals 14 residues. The CDR3: CASRGDRVGWEAFF. CDR3 in DNA: TGCGCCAGCAGAGGGGACAGGGTCGGTTGGGAAGCTTTCTTT.

Only a few counts were recorded for this clonotype. DNA for the CDR3: TGTGCCTGGAGTCTACCGTGGGCTGGGCCCTACGAGCAGTACTTC. This translates into CAWSLPWAGPYEQYF. V and J are TRBV30 and TRBJ2-7; D ambiguous. The germline V gene has CDR1 GTSNPN and CDR2 SVGIG (reference sequence). The V and J ends lost 2 bases and 2 bases respectively, with 16 bases between them. The length of the CDR3 is 15 residues.

The CDR3 sequence: CASMKEVYEQYF. CDR3 coding DNA: TGTGCCAGCATGAAGGAGGTTTACGAGCAGTACTTC. The J gene is TRBJ2-7, the V gene TRBV6-1, with TRBD2 as a possible D gene (5 bases). V was shortened by 7 bases and J by 4 bases, with 11 bases between the two germline ends. The germline V gene has CDR1 MNHNS and CDR2 SASEGT. CDR3 length: 12 amino acids.

This clonotype was detected ten times or more. In nucleotides, the CDR3 is TGTGCCAGCAGCCCCACAGGGGTGAATGAGCAGTTCTTC. Its protein product is CASSPTGVNEQFF. This sequence joins TRBV6-2 or TRBV6-3 and TRBJ2-1; 7 bases agree with TRBD1. Unmatched junction bases numbered 6, after V lost 6 bases and J lost 7 bases. CDR1 is MNHEY, CDR2 SVGEGT, per germline. The length of the CDR3 is 13 residues.

This clonotype was observed at least ten times. This sequence joins TRBV2 and TRBJ2-5; D is unresolved. CDR3 length equals 14 residues. CDR1 is SNHLY, CDR2 FYNNEI, per germline. V gave up 4 bases and J gave up 7 bases, with 16 bases separating them. CDR3 nucleotide sequence: TGTGCCAGCAGTGCGGATGGAAGTAGAGGGACCCAGTACTTC. Encoded protein: CASSADGSRGTQYF.

This clonotype was counted between two and nine times. The chain joins TRBV27 to TRBJ2-7; TRBD2 aligns across 7 bases. Germline values: CDR1 MNHEY, CDR2 SMNVEV (reference sequence). With 3 bases clipped from V and 2 bases from J, the junction kept 4 bases outside the gene matches. The CDR3 is 14 residues long. The DNA for the CDR3 is TGTGCCAGCAGTTTCGGGGGGATAACCTACGAGCAGTACGTC. This sequence encodes CASSFGGITYEQYV.

This clonotype was observed many times. The chain uses TRBV3-1 and TRBJ2-5, with 8 bases identical to TRBD1. Germline V lookup: CDR1 LGHDT, CDR2 YNNKEL (reference sequence). After removal of 1 base from V and 5 bases from J, the junction contained 12 bases not matched to a gene. The CDR3 has 17 residues. In nucleotides, the CDR3 is TGTGCCAGCAGCCAAGTTTACGGCAGGGGGCAGGAGGAGACCCAGTACTTC. Protein product: CASSQVYGRGQEETQYF.

This clonotype was seen many times. The chain combines TRBV10-3 with TRBJ1-1; D gene ambiguous. Between the trimmed V and J ends, which lost 9 bases and 3 bases, there was a span of 14 bases. The CDR3 spans 13 residues. From germline, CDR1 is ENHRY and CDR2 SYGVKD. DNA of the CDR3: TGTGCCATTAGGACGCCTACCGACACTGAAGCTTTCTTT. This codes for CAIRTPTDTEAFF.

The gene calls are TRBV20-1 and TRBJ2-5, with 9 bases identical to TRBD1. This CDR3 comprises 13 residues. Germline-derived CDR1 and CDR2 are DFQATT and SNEGSKA (reference sequence). V lost 6 bases and J lost 3; bases outside the gene matches: 5. This chain's CDR3 is CSAPDRGKETQYF. The CDR3 coding sequence is TGCAGTGCACCGGACAGGGGAAAAGAGACCCAGTACTTC.

The rearrangement links TRBV6-1 to TRBJ2-2, with D possibly being TRBD2 (6 bases). The germline CDR1 and CDR2 sequences are MNHNS and SASEGT. Trimming left V 6 bases short and J 6 bases short, with 8 bases between. This CDR3 spans 12 amino acids. The CDR3 is CASRGGAGELFF. CDR3 coding DNA: TGTGCCAGCAGAGGAGGGGCCGGGGAGCTGTTTTTT.

V usage is TRBV12-3 or TRBV12-4 and J usage is TRBJ2-1; TRBD2 matches at 9 bases. V lost 9 bases to trimming and J lost 0 bases; unmatched junction nucleotides: 15. The CDR3 has 18 amino acids. The CDR3: CASLLSAGGPSSYNEQFF. The CDR3, as DNA: TGTGCCAGTTTATTGTCGGCGGGAGGGCCAAGCTCCTACAATGAGCAGTTCTTC.

This clonotype was observed many times. This chain connects TRBV12-3 or TRBV12-4 to TRBJ2-3; D gene ambiguous. V lost 1 base to trimming and J lost 2 bases, with 10 bases between them. The CDR3 has 15 amino acids. The CDR3 DNA reads TGTGCCAGCAGTTTAGTAGTCTCAGACACAGATACGCAGTATTTT. Its translation is CASSLVVSDTDTQYF.

This chain uses TRBV7-8 with TRBJ1-1, with D possibly TRBD1 on 5 matching bases. This CDR3 is built from 12 residues. Germline V gene lookup returns CDR1 SGHVS and CDR2 FQNEAQ. Trimming removed 4 bases from V and 8 bases from J, with 11 bases in between. CDR3 sequence reads: CASSSRDPEAFF. Here the CDR3 DNA reads TGTGCCAGCAGCTCCAGGGATCCCGAAGCTTTCTTT.

As concerns this clonotype: One end of the junction varies from germline; a read error may be responsible. The rearrangement uses TRBV7-7 and TRBJ2-3; 8 nucleotides line up with TRBD2. The CDR3 consists of 14 residues. Germline values: CDR1 SSHAT, CDR2 FNYEAQ (reference sequence). Written as DNA, the CDR3 is TGTGCTAGCAGCTCTAGCGGGCCCCTGGGAGCGCAGTATTTT. Residues: CASSSSGPLGAQYF.

This chain joins TRBV5-6 and TRBJ2-2; 10 nucleotides align to TRBD2. From germline, CDR1 is SGHDT and CDR2 YYEEEE. V lost 4 bases, J lost 7 bases, and 7 bases stayed unmatched. The CDR3 has 15 amino acids. The CDR3 here is CASSAGLATVGELFF. In nucleotides, the CDR3 is TGTGCCAGCAGCGCGGGACTAGCGACCGTCGGGGAGCTGTTTTTT.

This clonotype was observed many times. The chain recombines TRBV30 with TRBJ2-1; D is possibly TRBD2 (6 bases). V was pared by 1 base and J by 0 bases, with 10 bases between. Germline V lookup: CDR1 GTSNPN, CDR2 SVGIG (reference sequence). The CDR3 loop spans 15 amino acids. Here the CDR3 reads CAWSGSGSSYNEQFF. Written as DNA, the CDR3 is TGTGCCTGGAGTGGTAGCGGATCCTCCTACAATGAGCAGTTCTTC.

In its sample, this clonotype was seen a few times. The J gene is TRBJ2-2, the V gene TRBV19, with 7 bases aligning to TRBD2. Germline V CDR1 and CDR2: LNHDA, SQIVND (reference sequence). V lost 0 bases, J lost 7 bases, and 11 bases stayed unmatched. The CDR3 consists of 17 residues. This CDR3 is CASSIDRLAAFNGELFF. In nucleotides, the CDR3 is TGTGCCAGTAGTATAGATCGCCTAGCGGCATTCAACGGGGAGCTGTTTTTT.

In its sample, this clonotype was seen many times. This chain uses TRBV24-1 with TRBJ1-2; D not certain. This CDR3 spans 13 amino acids. Germline values: CDR1 KGHDR, CDR2 SFDVKD. Trimming took 5 bases from V and 1 from J, leaving 7 bases between them. The CDR3 bases are TGTGCCACCAGTGTTGGAGATAACTATGGCTACACCTTC. It yields the protein CATSVGDNYGYTF.

This clonotype was seen at least ten times. J is TRBJ2-7 and V is TRBV5-1, with D possibly TRBD2 on 5 matching bases. CDR1 is SGHRS, CDR2 YFSETQ, per germline. V was pared by 2 bases and J by 7 bases, with 16 bases between. This CDR3 spans 14 amino acids. In nucleotides, the CDR3 is TGCGCCAGCAGCTTCGGAGGAGCGGTGGGAGAGCAGTACTTC. Translating it yields CASSFGGAVGEQYF.

This clonotype was seen at least ten times. The CDR3 DNA is TGTGCCACGGTAGTGTACACTGAAGCTTTCTTT. Translated, it gives CATVVYTEAFF. This chain links TRBV6-1 with TRBJ1-1, with no clear D. Deletions cut 10 bases from V and 3 bases from J, with 9 bases between. CDR1 and CDR2 (germline): MNHNS, SASEGT. CDR3 length: 11 residues.

This clonotype was picked up many times. J is TRBJ1-1 and V is TRBV12-3 or TRBV12-4; D gene unclear. Trimming took off 10 bases at V and 3 bases at J, with 12 bases between the two ends. The CDR3 runs 12 residues. This CDR3 is CATRPADTEAFF. CDR3 sequence (DNA): TGTGCCACCCGACCGGCGGACACTGAAGCTTTCTTT.

This clonotype has at least ten counts. The rearrangement links TRBV6-1 to TRBJ2-1, with TRBD1 identical over 7 bases. The CDR3 is 15 residues long. Trimming cost V 7 bases and J 2 bases; bases outside gene matches: 8. The germline CDR1 and CDR2 sequences are MNHNS and SASEGT. The CDR3 coding sequence is TGTGCCAGCACCCAGGAAGGGGGCGCCTACAATGAGCAGTTCTTC. Protein product: CASTQEGGAYNEQFF.

This clonotype was detected ten times or more. The V gene is TRBV6-5, the J gene TRBJ1-6; D remains ambiguous. Germline V gene sequence: CDR1 MNHEY, CDR2 SVGAGI. The V and J ends lost 0 bases and 4 bases respectively, with 13 bases between them. The CDR3 spans 17 residues. This CDR3 is CASSYSRNRGYNSPLHF. CDR3 DNA: TGTGCCAGCAGTTACTCAAGGAACCGGGGATATAATTCACCCCTCCACTTT.

This clonotype was seen a handful of times. This chain links TRBV13 with TRBJ2-7; the D gene could be TRBD1 or TRBD2 (5 bases each). Germline-derived CDR1 and CDR2 are PRHDT and FYEKMQ (reference sequence). The CDR3 spans 16 residues. V was pared by 0 bases and J by 3 bases, with 15 bases between. The CDR3 here is CASSLGRGGDYYEQYF. The CDR3 DNA reads TGTGCCAGCAGCTTAGGCCGGGGCGGAGACTACTACGAGCAGTACTTC.

There are many counts of this clonotype. This sequence joins TRBV15 and TRBJ2-5; no reliable D call. Per germline, CDR1 LNHNV and CDR2 YYDKDF (reference sequence). There are 16 residues in the CDR3. Between the trimmed V and J ends, which lost 1 base and 0 bases, there was a span of 12 bases. This chain's CDR3 is CATSRGVGTHQETQYF. The CDR3 DNA sequence: TGTGCCACCAGCAGAGGAGTGGGTACCCACCAAGAGACCCAGTACTTC.

This clonotype was detected ten times or more. The chain carries TRBV9 and TRBJ1-2, with D unclear. Germline CDR1 and CDR2: SGDLS and YYNGEE. The CDR3 totals 17 residues. The V gene lost 3 bases and the J gene lost 0 bases, with 18 bases spanning the gap. Written as DNA, the CDR3 is TGTGCCAGCAGCGACCCGCTGACGGGAGGGTCTAACTATGGCTACACCTTC. It codes for CASSDPLTGGSNYGYTF.

The V and J genes are TRBV11-2 and TRBJ2-1, with a possible D match to TRBD2 (6 bases). The V gene's germline CDR1 is SGHAT and CDR2 FQNNGV. The CDR3 loop spans 15 amino acids. V lost 4 bases and J 6 bases, leaving 16 bases between the germline ends. Written as DNA, the CDR3 is TGTGCCAGCAGCTCCCTCCGGAGGACTACCAATGAGCAGTTCTTC. It is translated as CASSSLRRTTNEQFF.

This clonotype appeared a few times. The rearrangement joins TRBV4-1 to TRBJ2-7; 7 nucleotides match TRBD2. The CDR3 totals 16 residues. Unmatched junction bases numbered 6, after V lost 1 base and J lost 0 bases. Germline assignment: CDR1 MGHRA and CDR2 YSYEKL. CDR3 DNA: TGCGCCAGCAGCCAAGCCTCAGGCGGGAGCTCCTACGAGCAGTACTTC. Translation: CASSQASGGSSYEQYF.

This clonotype was seen ten or more times. This chain joins TRBV24-1 and TRBJ1-1, with 11 nucleotides matching TRBD1. The germline V gene has CDR1 KGHDR and CDR2 SFDVKD. CDR3 size: 14 residues. V shed 7 bases and J 5 bases; nucleotides not matched to a gene: 5. The CDR3 is CATRGQGARTEAFF. CDR3 bases: TGTGCCACCAGAGGACAGGGGGCGCGGACTGAAGCTTTCTTT.